These 26 T cell receptor beta chains originate from one sample sequenced in a study of CD8 T cells in ankylosing spondylitis. Each CDR3 protein is one row after TCRdb ran MiXCR on the 5' RACE reads. The repertoire holds approximately 250,000 distinct CDR3 sequences, with around 25% as singletons. Material: blood, either unsorted or a sorted T cell fraction (not recorded which). These receptors were taken from a male donor with ankylosing spondylitis or in good health (not recorded which).

The sample holds a few counts of this clonotype. The rearrangement uses TRBV10-2 and TRBJ2-5, with D possibly matching TRBD2 (6 bases). CDR3 length: 14 residues. Looked up from germline, CDR1 is WSHSY and CDR2 is SAAADI. V lost 4 bases and J lost 4, with 13 bases in between. As DNA, the CDR3 is TGCGCCAGCAGTGCTAGTAAGGGAGGAGAGACCCAGTACTTC. This codes for CASSASKGGETQYF.

The chain uses TRBV10-3 and TRBJ2-1, with 7 bases aligning to TRBD1. The junction had 3 bases not matched to a gene; V was cut back by 7 bases and J by 0 bases. Germline V lookup: CDR1 ENHRY, CDR2 SYGVKD. This CDR3 spans 14 amino acids. CDR3 bases: TGTGCCATCACTTCAGGGGGCTCCTACAATGAGCAGTTCTTC. Its protein is CAITSGGSYNEQFF.

Only a few counts were recorded for this clonotype. CDR3 region: CASSPGGPTETQYF. CDR3 nucleotides: TGTGCCAGCAGCCCGGGGGGGCCGACAGAGACCCAGTACTTC. The chain joins TRBV7-6 to TRBJ2-5; 8 bases agree with TRBD2. In germline, CDR1 is SGHVS, CDR2 FNYEAQ. J gave up 4 bases and V 5 bases, and 6 bases lay outside the gene matches. The CDR3 loop spans 14 amino acids.

This clonotype was found a few times. The genes are TRBV12-3 or TRBV12-4 and TRBJ2-1; tentative D call: TRBD2 (6 bases). The CDR3 sequence is 16 residues long. V lost 10 bases to trimming and J lost 4 bases, with 23 bases between them. CDR3 nucleotide sequence: TGTGCCACCAACCAGGGTGGGGGGTTACATTACAATGAGCAGTTCTTC. Protein: CATNQGGGLHYNEQFF.

A few counts support this clonotype. The chain is built from TRBV25-1 and TRBJ2-1; D is uncertain. The CDR3 has 13 residues. The ends were cut back, 2 bases at V and 2 bases at J, with 4 bases in the middle. The germline CDR1 and CDR2 sequences are MGHDK and SYGVNS. This chain's CDR3 is CASSELPYNEQFF. The CDR3, as DNA: TGTGCCAGCAGTGAACTACCCTACAATGAGCAGTTCTTC.

This clonotype was seen many times. The chain has TRBV12-3 or TRBV12-4 and TRBJ1-2; D gene ambiguous. Trimming stripped 2 bases from V and 4 bases from J, with 11 bases between. The CDR3 totals 14 residues. CDR3 amino acids: CASSLKKNGYGYTF. For the CDR3, the DNA is TGTGCCAGCAGTTTAAAGAAAAATGGCTATGGCTACACCTTC.

This clonotype was recorded many times. The chain couples TRBV12-3 or TRBV12-4 to TRBJ1-2; D gene unclear. This CDR3 is 13 amino acids long. Between the trimmed V and J ends, which lost 3 bases and 12 bases, there was a span of 17 bases. This CDR3 is CASSLRSEYVDTF. CDR3 DNA: TGTGCCAGCAGTTTGAGATCTGAGTATGTTGACACCTTC.

This clonotype was detected ten times or more. This chain connects TRBV10-1 to TRBJ2-1; 7 nucleotides align to TRBD2. The CDR3 loop spans 16 amino acids. V lost 3 bases to trimming and J lost 5 bases; unmatched junction nucleotides: 10. CDR1 and CDR2 from the germline V gene are WNHNN and SYGVQD (reference sequence). The CDR3 DNA is TGCGCCAGCAGTGACCTTAGACTAGCTGAAAACAATGAGCAGTTCTTC. It is translated as CASSDLRLAENNEQFF.

The chain is built from TRBV20-1 and TRBJ2-7; D perhaps matches TRBD2 (5 bases). The CDR3 is 15 residues long. V lost 0 bases and J 5 bases, leaving 17 bases between the germline ends. The germline V gene has CDR1 DFQATT and CDR2 SNEGSKA (reference sequence). The CDR3 is CSARDGRPSRNEQYF. In DNA, the CDR3 is TGCAGTGCTAGAGATGGTCGTCCTAGCCGAAACGAGCAGTACTTC.

The V call is TRBV28, the J call TRBJ1-2; 7 bases line up with TRBD1. Germline values: CDR1 MDHEN, CDR2 SYDVKM. Trimming removed 1 base from V and 7 bases from J; junction bases left unmatched: 9. CDR3 length: 15 residues. CDR3 bases: TGTGCCAGCAGTTTATCTCCTCGAGGGGGCCGTGGCTACACCTTC. It translates to CASSLSPRGGRGYTF.

Only a few counts were recorded for this clonotype. The chain has TRBV30 and TRBJ1-6, with D uncertain. The CDR3 contains 14 residues. Germline CDR1 is GTSNPN and CDR2 is SVGIG (reference sequence). Trimming took off 5 bases at V and 7 bases at J, with 15 bases between the two ends. CDR3 nucleotides: TGTGCCTGGGAAAACGACAAGAGGAATTCACCCCTCCACTTT. As protein: CAWENDKRNSPLHF. The complete variable domain, with remaining parts taken from reference TRBV30 and TRBJ1-6, reads SQTIHQWPATLVQPVGSPLSLECTVEGTSNPNLYWYRQAAGRGLQLLFYSVGIGQISSEVPQNLSASRPQDRQFILSSKKLLLSDSGFYLCAWENDKRNSPLHFGNGTRLTVT.

The sample holds many counts of this clonotype. V and J are TRBV7-8 and TRBJ1-4; D is unclear. The V gene lost 5 bases and the J gene lost 8 bases, with 18 bases spanning the gap. The CDR3 has 15 amino acids. Germline CDR1 and CDR2: SGHVS and FQNEAQ. CDR3 in amino acids: CASSPNPPWAEKLFF. The CDR3, as DNA: TGTGCCAGCAGCCCCAACCCTCCTTGGGCAGAAAAACTGTTTTTT.

This clonotype was counted at least ten times. The chain uses TRBV6-5 and TRBJ1-1, with 9 bases that match TRBD1. This CDR3 contains 15 residues. With V trimmed by 6 bases and J by 3 bases, 8 bases remained unmatched. Germline V gene lookup returns CDR1 MNHEY and CDR2 SVGAGI. The CDR3 loop is CASRLTGGGYTEAFF. The CDR3, as DNA: TGTGCCAGCAGGTTAACAGGGGGCGGGTACACTGAAGCTTTCTTT.

The chain carries TRBV20-1 and TRBJ2-1, with 7 positions matching TRBD2. The J segment lost 5 bases and the V segment lost 6 bases, leaving 10 bases of the junction unmatched. The CDR3 runs 14 residues. Germline V gene sequence: CDR1 DFQATT, CDR2 SNEGSKA (reference sequence). This CDR3 is CSANSGRGNNEQFF. Written as DNA, the CDR3 is TGCAGTGCCAATAGCGGGCGCGGGAACAATGAGCAGTTCTTC.

This clonotype was seen many times. This sequence joins TRBV20-1 and TRBJ2-3; 9 bases are a match to TRBD2. Germline values: CDR1 DFQATT, CDR2 SNEGSKA (reference sequence). This CDR3 region has 15 residues. The V gene end was trimmed by 6 bases and the J gene end by 0 bases; junction bases not matched to a gene: 7. The CDR3 here is CSAPAGGSSTDTQYF. In DNA, the CDR3 is TGCAGTGCCCCAGCGGGGGGAAGTAGCACAGATACGCAGTATTTT.

This clonotype came up a few times. The gene calls are TRBV20-1 and TRBJ2-3; D tentatively fits TRBD1 or TRBD2 (6 bases each). There are 16 residues in the CDR3. Trimming took 6 bases from V and 6 from J, leaving 25 bases between them. The germline CDR1 and CDR2 sequences are DFQATT and SNEGSKA (reference sequence). The CDR3 spells CSAEPATGSAGDTQYF. In DNA form, the CDR3 reads TGCAGTGCCGAACCGGCTACAGGGTCTGCGGGGGATACGCAGTATTTT.

The chain joins TRBV30 to TRBJ1-2; a possible D gene is TRBD1 (5 bases). The CDR3 has 13 amino acids. V was shortened by 3 bases and J by 4 bases, with 12 bases between the two germline ends. CDR1 and CDR2 (germline): GTSNPN, SVGIG (reference sequence). CDR3 protein: CAWSPQGAYGYTF. Written as DNA, the CDR3 is TGTGCCTGGAGCCCCCAGGGCGCCTATGGCTACACCTTC.

The J gene is TRBJ2-3, the V gene TRBV5-1; D is perhaps TRBD1 or TRBD2 (6 bases each). The CDR3 extends over 15 amino acids. The V gene's germline CDR1 is SGHRS and CDR2 YFSETQ. Trimming took 0 bases from V and 1 from J, leaving 9 bases between them. CDR3 protein: CASSLERGGTDTQYF. The CDR3 nucleotides are TGCGCCAGCAGCTTGGAGAGGGGGGGCACAGATACGCAGTATTTT.

The chain carries TRBV7-3 and TRBJ2-5; TRBD2 aligns across 13 bases. The CDR3 has 15 amino acids. Germline-derived CDR1 and CDR2 are SGHTA and FQGTGA. With V trimmed by 5 bases and J by 5 bases, 5 bases remained unmatched. The CDR3 bases are TGTGCCAGCAGCGCAGGACTAGCGGGGGTGGAGACCCAGTACTTC. Its translation is CASSAGLAGVETQYF.

This rearrangement joins TRBV20-1 to TRBJ2-3; the match to TRBD1 covers 10 bases. There are 13 residues in the CDR3. Germline loops: CDR1 DFQATT, CDR2 SNEGSKA (reference sequence). The CDR3 protein is CRVGRDRGDTQYF. CDR3 in DNA: TGCAGAGTCGGCCGGGACAGGGGAGATACGCAGTATTTT.

This clonotype occurred many times. The chain recombines TRBV20-1 with TRBJ1-1; tentative D call: TRBD1 (6 bases). CDR3 length: 13 residues. V shed 3 bases and J shed 2 bases, with 10 bases lying between them. Germline V lookup: CDR1 DFQATT, CDR2 SNEGSKA (reference sequence). CDR3 region: CSARAGANTEAFF. The CDR3 DNA reads TGCAGTGCTAGGGCGGGGGCCAACACTGAAGCTTTCTTT.

The chain combines TRBV29-1 with TRBJ2-7; 11 positions agree with TRBD1. CDR3 length: 13 amino acids. The germline CDR1 and CDR2 sequences are SQVTM and ANQGSEA. V lost 2 bases to trimming and J lost 6 bases; unmatched junction nucleotides: 3. In DNA form, the CDR3 reads TGCAGCGTTGAAAGGGGACAGGGGGGCGAGCAGTACTTC. Its translation: CSVERGQGGEQYF.

This clonotype has only a few counts. CDR3 protein: CATSVRGGYNEQFF. The CDR3 nucleotides are TGTGCCACCAGTGTTAGGGGGGGTTACAATGAGCAGTTCTTC. This sequence joins TRBV24-1 and TRBJ2-1; a possible D gene is TRBD2 (7 bases). V gave up 5 bases and J gave up 4 bases, with 11 bases separating them. Germline V lookup: CDR1 KGHDR, CDR2 SFDVKD. This CDR3 has 14 amino acids.

This clonotype appeared a few times. J is TRBJ1-1 and V is TRBV20-1; possible D gene TRBD1, 6 bases. The CDR3 runs 10 residues. CDR1 and CDR2 (germline): DFQATT, SNEGSKA (reference sequence). Trimming left V 6 bases short and J 7 bases short, with 9 bases between. The CDR3 protein is CSANRVEAFF. CDR3 bases: TGCAGTGCCAACAGGGTTGAAGCTTTCTTT.

The V and J genes are TRBV6-1 and TRBJ2-3, with D possibly being TRBD1 (5 bases). CDR1 MNHNS and CDR2 SASEGT come from the germline V gene. The V and J ends lost 5 bases and 0 bases respectively, with 15 bases between them. This CDR3 contains 16 residues. Written as DNA, the CDR3 is TGTGCCAGCAGTCCGGAAGGGGCTTCTAGCACAGATACGCAGTATTTT. Translated: CASSPEGASSTDTQYF.

This clonotype was recorded at least ten times. The J gene is TRBJ1-3, the V gene TRBV25-1, with D maybe TRBD1 (5 bases). This CDR3 contains 17 residues. The germline V and J ends were trimmed by 1 base and 1 base, with 14 bases remaining between them. Germline-derived CDR1 and CDR2 are MGHDK and SYGVNS. CDR3 nucleotide sequence: TGTGCCAGCAGTGAATTGGGACCTCGGAAGTCTGGAAACACCATATATTTT. Protein sequence: CASSELGPRKSGNTIYF.